The 29 T cell receptor beta chains presented below share a single source sample, sequenced in a study of T cells in women clearing cervical HPV infection. TCRdb's table, derived via immunoSEQ multiplex PCR, lists solely in-frame clones and lacks some. Its table records tens of thousands of clones. The sequenced sample consisted of blood buffy coat. These receptors all stem from a woman aged 18 to 75 with a cervical HPV16 infection that either progressed to CIN3+ or cleared (not recorded which).

A word on this clone: The CDR3 extends 3 residues past the end of the read, so its final part is completed from the germline J gene. The chain carries TRBV10-3 and TRBJ1-1, with 7 bases lining up with TRBD1. The CDR3 covers 16 residues. In germline, CDR1 is ENHRY, CDR2 SYGVKD. Losses at the gene ends were 2 bases for V and 6 bases for J; bases not matched to a gene: 12. The part of the CDR3 DNA that was read is TGTGCCATCAGTGAGGAATATGACAGGGTAGGGGCTGAA. As protein: CAISEEYDRVGAE. The full-length CDR3 reads as CAISEEYDRVGAEAFF.

Points on this clone: The sequenced fragment ends 3 residues before the CDR3 boundary, so the rest is inferred from the germline J gene. The chain recombines TRBV7-7 with TRBJ1-4, with D maybe TRBD1 (5 bases). The CDR3 runs to 16 residues. Germline assignment: CDR1 SSHAT and CDR2 FNYEAQ (reference sequence). V was shortened by 4 bases and J by 0 bases, with 12 bases between the two germline ends. The CDR3 bases that were read are TGTGCCAGCAGCTCAGGGCAGGGTTCAACTAATGAAAAA. Protein product: CASSSGQGSTNEK. The CDR3 in full is CASSSGQGSTNEKLFF.

As regards this clone: The sequenced fragment ends 3 residues before the CDR3 boundary, so the rest is inferred from the germline J gene. The V call is TRBV7-6, the J call TRBJ2-4, with D unclear. Germline V gives CDR1 SGHVS, CDR2 FNYEAQ. The CDR3 has 17 amino acids. The CDR3 loop reads CASSLVARHGLNYGQYF. CDR3 DNA, as far as it was read: TGTGCCAGCAGCTTAGTAGCCCGCCACGGCCTTAACTATGGT.

CDR3 region: CASSRTGGLGETQYF. Incomplete CDR3 DNA: TGCGCCAGCAGCCGGACAGGGGGCCTCGGGGAGACC. The chain recombines TRBV5-1 with TRBJ2-5; TRBD1 agrees at 11 bases. The CDR3 goes on 3 residues after the read ends, and that part is filled in from the germline J gene. The CDR3 runs 15 residues. Losses at the gene ends were 4 bases for V and 5 bases for J; bases not matched to a gene: 7. The germline gives CDR1 SGHRS, CDR2 YFSETQ.

On this clone itself: The read stops 3 residues short of the end of the CDR3; the missing end is completed from the germline J gene. This chain uses TRBV18 with TRBJ1-2; 8 bases are shared with TRBD1. V was clipped by 2 bases and J by 0 bases; unmatched bases: 14. CDR3 length: 19 amino acids. Germline loops: CDR1 KGHSH, CDR2 LQKENI. This CDR3 is CASSPRRQGTSPANYGYTF. Incomplete CDR3 DNA: TGTGCCAGCTCACCAAGACGACAGGGGACTTCTCCTGCTAACTATGGC.

Regarding this clone: The CDR3 end is not reached by the read, which stops 3 residues before it; the germline J gene fills it in. This rearrangement joins TRBV2 to TRBJ1-5; 9 bases are a match to TRBD1. Germline CDR1 reads SNHLY; CDR2 reads FYNNEI. The CDR3 consists of 15 residues. CDR3 bases read: TGTGCCAGCAGTGCACGACAGGGGGGGATCAGCCCC. As protein: CASSARQGGISP. The whole CDR3 reads CASSARQGGISPQHF.

As for this clone: The sequenced fragment ends 3 residues before the CDR3 boundary, so the rest is inferred from the germline J gene. V is TRBV30 and J is TRBJ1-1; D unclear. CDR3 size: 12 residues. With 3 bases removed from V and 0 bases from J, the gap between germline ends came to 5 bases. The germline CDR1 and CDR2 sequences are GTSNPN and SVGIG (reference sequence). CDR3 region: CAWSGVNTEAFF. The CDR3 bases that were read are TGTGCCTGGAGCGGGGTGAACACTGAA.

On this clone itself: The read is 3 residues too short to cover the CDR3 end, so that end is filled in from the germline J gene. Other nucleotide sequences from this sample produce the same CDR3. The chain links TRBV18 to TRBJ2-3; 7 bases line up with TRBD2. This CDR3 is built from 17 residues. J gave up 4 bases and V 6 bases, and 16 bases lay outside the gene matches. CDR1 KGHSH and CDR2 LQKENI come from the germline V gene. CDR3 DNA (partial): TGTGCCAGCTCCCCCCCCCTCGCGGGACTACGGCCAGATACG. It translates to CASSPPLAGLRPDT. The CDR3, in full, reads CASSPPLAGLRPDTQYF.

With regard to this clone: Read data end 3 residues before the CDR3 end; the end is taken from the germline J gene. The chain combines TRBV5-1 with TRBJ1-2; D call uncertain. In germline, CDR1 is SGHRS, CDR2 YFSETQ. The CDR3 totals 17 residues. The V and J ends lost 0 bases and 2 bases respectively, with 17 bases between them. CDR3 residues: CASSLVPGRKINYGYTF. CDR3 DNA, as far as it was read: TGCGCCAGCAGCTTGGTTCCAGGCCGGAAGATAAACTATGGC.

On this clone itself: The CDR3 extends 3 residues past the end of the read, so its final part is completed from the germline J gene. The V call is TRBV7-8, the J call TRBJ2-7; D is unresolved. The CDR3 is 16 residues long. The germline V and J ends were trimmed by 5 bases and 0 bases, with 17 bases remaining between them. CDR1 is SGHVS and CDR2 is FQNEAQ in the germline V gene. The part of the CDR3 DNA that was read is TGTGCCAGCAGCAGCCATCCTCGCCTAAGCTCCTACGAG. Its protein product is CASSSHPRLSSYE. In full, the CDR3 reads CASSSHPRLSSYEQYF.

The CDR3: CASSFSAGGGANVLTF. Partial CDR3 DNA: TGCGCCAGCAGCTTTTCTGCGGGAGGTGGGGCCAACGTC. V gene TRBV5-1 combines with J gene TRBJ2-6; 8 nucleotides match TRBD2. The missing CDR3 end, 3 residues past where the read stops, is filled in from the germline J gene. V was pared by 2 bases and J by 3 bases, with 4 bases of the junction left unmatched. Germline V gene data show CDR1 as SGHRS and CDR2 as YFSETQ. The CDR3 is 16 amino acids.

On this clone: The read finishes 3 residues shy of the CDR3 end, and the germline J gene is used to complete it. The chain recombines TRBV29-1 with TRBJ2-1; 16 bases fit TRBD2. From germline, CDR1 is SQVTM and CDR2 ANQGSEA. The J segment lost 5 bases and the V segment lost 6 bases, leaving 7 bases of the junction unmatched. The CDR3 has 16 amino acids. The part of the CDR3 DNA that was read is TGCAGCGTCGAGGGACTAGCGGGAGGGCCCCACAATGAG. This encodes CSVEGLAGGPHNE. The full CDR3 is CSVEGLAGGPHNEQFF.

Concerning this clone: The read falls 3 residues short of the CDR3 end, and the missing part is taken from the germline J gene. The chain is built from TRBV20-1 and TRBJ2-7, with 8 bases identical to TRBD2. The CDR3 has 15 amino acids. Germline V gene lookup returns CDR1 DFQATT and CDR2 SNEGSKA (reference sequence). V was pared by 6 bases and J by 6 bases, with 16 bases of the junction left unmatched. The CDR3 DNA, read in part, is TGCAGTGCCCCGGGACTAGATGAGCCGGTATTCGAG. Translating gives CSAPGLDEPVFE. The CDR3, in full, reads CSAPGLDEPVFEQYF.

Worth noting for this clone: The CDR3 goes on 3 residues after the read ends, and that part is filled in from the germline J gene. The V call is TRBV30, the J call TRBJ1-5; D possibly corresponds to TRBD1 (5 bases). V lost 4 bases and J 7 bases, leaving 11 bases between the germline ends. The CDR3 is 12 residues long. Germline-derived CDR1 and CDR2 are GTSNPN and SVGIG (reference sequence). The sequenced CDR3 bases are TGTGCCTGGACTGCGGGGGAGCAGCCC. Its protein product is CAWTAGEQP. The full CDR3 reads CAWTAGEQPQHF.

About this clone itself: A read error may produce the germline difference seen at one junction end. The CDR3 extends 3 residues past the end of the read, so its final part is completed from the germline J gene. The same CDR3 also results from other DNA sequences found in this sample. The genes are TRBV19 and TRBJ1-3; D is unresolved. This CDR3 has 15 residues. Germline-derived CDR1 and CDR2 are LNHDA and SQIVND (reference sequence). The CDR3 reads CASSIEGISGNTIYF. The sequenced part of the CDR3 DNA is TGTGCCAGTAGTATTGAGGGCATCTCTGGAAACACT.

Worth noting for this clone: Sequencing ends 3 residues short of the CDR3 end; the germline J gene provides the rest. The genes are TRBV7-9 and TRBJ1-1, with D maybe TRBD1 (6 bases). The V end was cut by 5 bases, the J end by 4 bases, with 14 bases between. Looked up from germline, CDR1 is SEHNR and CDR2 is FQNEAQ (reference sequence). This CDR3 has 14 residues. The CDR3 bases that were read are TGTGCCAGCAGCCGACGGTCAGGGGCCACTGAA. Its protein product is CASSRRSGATE. Given in full, the CDR3 is CASSRRSGATEAFF.

CDR3 DNA, as far as it was read: TGTGCCAGCTCACAGGGCAATCAGCCC. It codes for CASSQGNQP. The full CDR3 sequence reads CASSQGNQPQHF. This chain connects TRBV18 to TRBJ1-5; D remains unclear. The read finishes 3 residues shy of the CDR3 end, and the germline J gene is used to complete it. The ends were cut back, 4 bases at V and 2 bases at J, with 3 bases in the middle. The CDR3 has 12 amino acids. Germline CDR1 KGHSH, CDR2 LQKENI.

With regard to this clone: The read halts 3 residues ahead of the CDR3 end, with the missing end drawn from the germline J gene. The chain recombines TRBV20-1 with TRBJ1-5; D gene unclear. V was pared by 1 base and J by 0 bases, with 19 bases between. This CDR3 contains 18 residues. Germline-derived CDR1 and CDR2 are DFQATT and SNEGSKA (reference sequence). The CDR3: CSARARLTRSHSNQPQHF. The CDR3 bases that were read are TGCAGTGCTAGAGCCCGTCTGACCAGGAGCCATAGCAATCAGCCC.

Comment on this clone: The sequence runs out 3 residues before the end of the CDR3; the remainder is reconstructed from the germline J gene. This sequence joins TRBV20-1 and TRBJ1-1; TRBD1 might be the D (5 bases). Trimming removed 1 base at V and 2 bases at J, with 17 bases between. This CDR3 spans 16 amino acids. Germline CDR1 reads DFQATT; CDR2 reads SNEGSKA (reference sequence). The DNA read from the CDR3 is TGCAGTGCTAGAGGGGGTGGGGGGACCCGAAACACTGAA. Translating it yields CSARGGGGTRNTE. The full-length CDR3 reads as CSARGGGGTRNTEAFF.

A word on this clone: The missing CDR3 end, 3 residues past where the read stops, is filled in from the germline J gene. The rearrangement uses TRBV19 and TRBJ2-2, with D possibly matching TRBD2 (6 bases). CDR1 is LNHDA, CDR2 SQIVND, per germline (reference sequence). The CDR3 sequence is 16 residues long. CDR3 DNA (partial): TGTGCCAGTAGTATTCAGGGACTCTCTGGGGCCAACGTG. This gives the protein CASSIQGLSGANV. The full CDR3 protein reads CASSIQGLSGANVLFF.

The part of the CDR3 DNA that was read is TGCGCCAGCAGCCAACCTACGGACAATGAG. This gives the protein CASSQPTDNE. The complete CDR3 reads CASSQPTDNEQFF. The chain has TRBV5-1 and TRBJ2-1; no clear D. The read terminates 3 residues ahead of where the CDR3 ends, so the germline J gene completes it. This CDR3 has 13 amino acids. V lost 4 bases, J lost 5 bases, and 10 bases lay in between. From germline, CDR1 is SGHRS and CDR2 YFSETQ.

The CDR3 reads CASTGTRRANVLTF. The DNA read from the CDR3 is TGTGCCAGCACCGGGACTAGGAGGGCCAACGTC. The chain has TRBV2 and TRBJ2-6, with 8 bases identical to TRBD2. The read terminates 3 residues before the CDR3 end, so the remaining end is supplied by the germline J gene. Germline lookup yields CDR1 SNHLY and CDR2 FYNNEI. J lost 5 bases, V lost 7 bases, and 4 bases had no gene match. This CDR3 spans 14 amino acids.

Remarks on this clone: The read comes to an end 3 residues before the CDR3 does, leaving the germline J gene to fill in the end. The V call is TRBV5-1, the J call TRBJ1-4, with 7 nucleotides matching TRBD1. The J segment lost 3 bases and the V segment lost 4 bases, leaving 12 bases of the junction unmatched. The CDR3 is 17 amino acids. CDR1 is SGHRS, CDR2 YFSETQ, per germline. The CDR3 bases that were read are TGCGCCAGCAGCCCTGGGAGACAGGGAGCGTCTAATGAAAAA. This codes for CASSPGRQGASNEK. The entire CDR3 reads CASSPGRQGASNEKLFF. Based on the CDR3 plus reference TRBV5-1 and TRBJ1-4, the full variable domain is KAGVTQTPRYLIKTRGQQVTLSCSPISGHRSVSWYQQTPGQGLQFLFEYFSETQRNKGNFPGRFSGRQFSNSRSEMNVSTLELGDSALYLCASSPGRQGASNEKLFFGSGTQLSVL.

Note on this clone: The read ends 3 residues before the CDR3 terminus; that terminus is restored from the germline J gene. V and J are TRBV2 and TRBJ1-5; weak D call: TRBD1 (5 bases). The CDR3 sequence is 16 residues long. Germline CDR1 reads SNHLY; CDR2 reads FYNNEI. The V end lost 4 bases, the J end lost 0 bases, and 13 bases lay between the germline ends. The covered CDR3 bases are TGTGCCAGCAGTGCTGCAGGGTCCTATAGCAATCAGCCC. Its translation is CASSAAGSYSNQP. The whole CDR3 sequence is CASSAAGSYSNQPQHF.

A remark on this clone: The DNA ends 3 residues before the CDR3 does, and the rest of the CDR3 is filled in from the germline J gene. The chain recombines TRBV7-6 with TRBJ2-3; tentative D call: TRBD1 (5 bases). V was shortened by 2 bases and J by 2 bases, with 11 bases between the two germline ends. CDR1 SGHVS and CDR2 FNYEAQ come from the germline V gene. The CDR3 runs 15 residues. The part of the CDR3 DNA that was read is TGTGCCAGCAGCTTAAACGCCAGGGCCACAGATACG. The encoded protein is CASSLNARATDT. The whole CDR3 sequence is CASSLNARATDTQYF.

As concerns this clone: Read coverage stops 3 residues before the CDR3 terminus; the germline J gene supplies the remainder. The chain couples TRBV30 to TRBJ1-5, with TRBD1 identical over 9 bases. The germline CDR1 and CDR2 sequences are GTSNPN and SVGIG (reference sequence). The CDR3 spans 15 residues. V was pared by 1 base and J by 4 bases, with 5 bases of the junction left unmatched. CDR3 sequence: CAWSAVGTGNQPQHF. The DNA read from the CDR3 is TGTGCCTGGAGTGCTGTGGGGACAGGGAATCAGCCC.

In regard to this clone: The read stops 3 residues short of the end of the CDR3; the missing end is completed from the germline J gene. The chain combines TRBV28 with TRBJ1-5, with D perhaps matching TRBD1 (5 bases). The germline V gene has CDR1 MDHEN and CDR2 SYDVKM. The length of the CDR3 is 16 residues. V was trimmed by 2 bases and J by 0 bases, leaving 11 bases between them. Here the CDR3 reads CASSLLRQYSNQPQHF. The CDR3 bases that were read are TGTGCCAGCAGTTTACTTAGACAGTATAGCAATCAGCCC.

Concerning this clone itself: The read terminates 3 residues before the CDR3 end, so the remaining end is supplied by the germline J gene. The chain couples TRBV20-1 to TRBJ1-3; weak D call: TRBD1 (6 bases). CDR3 length equals 14 residues. Germline lookup yields CDR1 DFQATT and CDR2 SNEGSKA (reference sequence). Trimming shortened V by 3 bases and J by 1 base, and 10 bases separated the two germline ends. The CDR3 bases that were read are TGCAGTGCTAGGCAGGGGAGTTCTGGAAACACC. This translates into CSARQGSSGNT. The full CDR3 is CSARQGSSGNTIYF.

Concerning this clone: The read ends 3 residues early relative to the CDR3; the germline J gene fills the gap. V and J are TRBV18 and TRBJ2-2; D possibly corresponds to TRBD2 (6 bases). Germline CDR1 is KGHSH and CDR2 is LQKENI. The CDR3 has 16 residues. The DNA read from the CDR3 is TGTGCCAGCTCACCGAAAGGAGGGTCTGGGGCCAACGTG. Amino acid sequence: CASSPKGGSGANV. The whole CDR3 reads CASSPKGGSGANVLFF.